The T cell receptor beta chain described here comes from a study of beta chain features in type 1 diabetes. The study's findings and limits: Across patients, naive, central memory and Treg TCRB repertoires exhibited apparently greater similarity than was observed across healthy donors. Cells with high TCR expression could be over-represented by cDNA sequencing. TCRB rearrangement may or may not be influenced by HLA type; here this remained unresolved.

The sample holds a few counts of this clone. Its specificity is unknown. The junction had 2 bases not matched to a gene; V was cut back by 3 bases and J by 0 bases. Germline assignment: CDR1 SGHRS and CDR2 YFSETQ. This CDR3 is built from 15 residues. Expressed TCRB transcripts were sequenced because the isolated RNA had all been reverse transcribed beforehand. Using immunoSEQ multiplex PCR, the repertoire was profiled, and TCRdb retains in-frame clones only, with some absent. The profile covers around 310,000 clones, with approximately 9.9% appearing a single time and 0.015% taken by the ten largest. Every single donor gave one heparinised blood draw, and these averaged approximately 100 mL.

Material: naive CD4+ T cells from blood. The TCR originated in a woman aged 25 to 39 in good health. The chain recombines TRBV5-1 with TRBJ2-3; 9 positions match TRBD2. CDR3 residues: CASSSTSGSTDTQYF. CDR3 DNA: TGCGCCAGCAGCTCGACTAGCGGAAGCACAGATACGCAGTATTTT. Full variable domain (missing parts from reference TRBV5-1 and TRBJ2-3): KAGVTQTPRYLIKTRGQQVTLSCSPISGHRSVSWYQQTPGQGLQFLFEYFSETQRNKGNFPGRFSGRQFSNSRSEMNVSTLELGDSALYLCASSSTSGSTDTQYFGPGTRLTVL.